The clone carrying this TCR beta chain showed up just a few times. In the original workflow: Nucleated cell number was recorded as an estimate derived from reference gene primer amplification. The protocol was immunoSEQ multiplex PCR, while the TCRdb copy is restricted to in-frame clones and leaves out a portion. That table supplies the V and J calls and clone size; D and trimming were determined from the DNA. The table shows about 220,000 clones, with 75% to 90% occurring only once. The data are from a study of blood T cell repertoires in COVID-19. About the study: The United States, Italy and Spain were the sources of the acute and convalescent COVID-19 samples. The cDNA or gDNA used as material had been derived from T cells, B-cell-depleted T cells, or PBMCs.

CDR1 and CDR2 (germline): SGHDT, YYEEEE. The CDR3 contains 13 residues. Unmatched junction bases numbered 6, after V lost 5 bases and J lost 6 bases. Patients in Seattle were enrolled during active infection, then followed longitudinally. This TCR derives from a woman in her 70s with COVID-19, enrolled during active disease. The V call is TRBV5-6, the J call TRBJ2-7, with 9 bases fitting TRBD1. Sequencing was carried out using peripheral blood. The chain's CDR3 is CASRSDRGSEQYF. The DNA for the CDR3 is TGTGCCAGCAGGTCTGACAGGGGGTCCGAGCAGTACTTC.